The next 17 T cell receptor beta chains were all read from a single sample in a study of T-cell memory formation after mild COVID-19. TCRdb ran MiXCR on the 5' RACE reads and lists one entry per CDR3 protein. This sample has 380,000 or so distinct CDR3 sequences, with over 13% found just once. Specimen: PBMCs or a T cell subset sorted from them (not recorded which). The source of these receptors is a young man who had mild COVID-19 (a few samples of this study predate the infection). Cell type and time point are not known.

The gene calls are TRBV7-2 and TRBJ2-1; 8 positions agree with TRBD2. J was trimmed by 4 bases and V by 5 bases; bases with no gene match: 13. The V gene's germline CDR1 is SGHTA and CDR2 FQGNSA. The length of the CDR3 is 17 residues. The CDR3 loop is CASSPLSGGPDYNEQFF. DNA of the CDR3: TGTGCCAGCAGCCCCCTCTCGGGGGGGCCCGATTACAATGAGCAGTTCTTC.

The chain carries TRBV6-5 and TRBJ2-2, with D tentatively TRBD1 (5 bases). Germline CDR1 MNHEY, CDR2 SVGAGI. Trimming removed 3 bases at V and 4 bases at J, with 9 bases between. The CDR3 consists of 14 residues. CDR3 nucleotide sequence: TGTGCCAGCAGTTATAACAGGCTCACCGGGGAGCTGTTTTTT. Amino acid sequence: CASSYNRLTGELFF.

The chain combines TRBV7-9 with TRBJ1-5; tentative D call: TRBD1 (5 bases). Trimming removed 1 base from V and 3 bases from J, with 7 bases in between. CDR1 SEHNR and CDR2 FQNEAQ come from the germline V gene (reference sequence). The CDR3 extends over 14 amino acids. CDR3 DNA sequence: TGTGCCAGCAGCTTAGAGACAGTCAATCAGCCCCAGCATTTT. Protein product: CASSLETVNQPQHF.

A few counts support this clonotype. The chain couples TRBV20-1 to TRBJ2-3, with unresolved D. Trimming removed 5 bases from V and 7 bases from J, with 10 bases in between. The CDR3 spans 11 residues. Germline CDR1 and CDR2: DFQATT and SNEGSKA (reference sequence). CDR3 sequence (DNA): TGCAGTGCTGCCGGAGATTATACGCAGTATTTT. It specifies CSAAGDYTQYF.

The chain is built from TRBV10-2 and TRBJ2-3; possibly TRBD1 for D (6 bases). The CDR3 length is 14 residues. Per the germline V gene, CDR1 is WSHSY and CDR2 is SAAADI. V lost 3 bases to trimming and J lost 5 bases, with 12 bases between them. The DNA for the CDR3 is TGCGCCAGCAGTGAACAGGGCGGTGGAGATACGCAGTATTTT. This encodes CASSEQGGGDTQYF.

This clonotype was seen at least ten times. The V gene is TRBV5-1, the J gene TRBJ2-3, with 9 bases lining up with TRBD2. The CDR3 covers 15 residues. From germline, CDR1 is SGHRS and CDR2 YFSETQ. J lost 4 bases, V lost 7 bases, and 10 bases had no gene match. CDR3 in amino acids: CASGPSGVGPDTQYF. Written as DNA, the CDR3 is TGCGCCAGCGGCCCTAGCGGGGTGGGGCCAGATACGCAGTATTTT.

The rearrangement links TRBV20-1 to TRBJ1-1; D gene uncertain. The CDR3 consists of 14 residues. V shed 6 bases and J shed 4 bases, with 18 bases lying between them. Germline CDR1 is DFQATT and CDR2 is SNEGSKA (reference sequence). As DNA, the CDR3 is TGCAGTGCCCCTCGCGCTTCGGGAGGCACTGAAGCTTTCTTT. This translates into CSAPRASGGTEAFF.

This clonotype was observed a few times. The J gene is TRBJ2-3, the V gene TRBV4-2, with D possibly TRBD2 on 6 matching bases. The V and J ends lost 3 bases and 2 bases respectively, with 15 bases between them. The CDR3 has 16 residues. Germline V CDR1 and CDR2: LGHNA, YNFKEQ. The CDR3 sequence: CASSQNYGGATDTQYF. In DNA form, the CDR3 reads TGTGCCAGCAGCCAGAATTATGGCGGGGCCACAGATACGCAGTATTTT.

This clonotype was found many times. The J gene is TRBJ2-7, the V gene TRBV20-1; D gene uncertain. The germline V gene encodes CDR1 DFQATT and CDR2 SNEGSKA (reference sequence). This CDR3 region has 14 residues. The germline V and J ends were trimmed by 3 bases and 0 bases, with 12 bases remaining between them. The CDR3 sequence is CSARSQVVSYEQYV. CDR3 DNA sequence: TGCAGTGCTAGGTCGCAGGTGGTCTCCTACGAGCAGTACGTC.

In this sample, this clonotype turned up a few times. A read error may account for a junction end that differs from germline. The CDR3 loop is CASSLYGGGVNTGELFF. The CDR3 region has the DNA TGTGCTAGCAGCTTATATGGAGGGGGAGTGAACACCGGGGAGCTGTTTTTT. The chain employs TRBV7-7 and TRBJ2-2; D may be TRBD1 or TRBD2 (6 bases each). The germline V gene encodes CDR1 SSHAT and CDR2 FNYEAQ (reference sequence). CDR3 length: 17 residues.

This clonotype was counted ten times or more. The chain couples TRBV7-2 to TRBJ1-5; TRBD1 might be the D (6 bases). Germline values: CDR1 SGHTA, CDR2 FQGNSA. CDR3 length equals 15 residues. V lost 4 bases and J 2 bases, leaving 12 bases between the germline ends. CDR3 sequence (DNA): TGTGCCAGCAGCTCCAGCAGGGGTGGCAATCAGCCCCAGCATTTT. This translates into CASSSSRGGNQPQHF.

V and J are TRBV5-4 and TRBJ2-2; D is unclear. The V gene's germline CDR1 is SGHNT and CDR2 YYREEE (reference sequence). V was shortened by 0 bases and J by 0 bases, with 9 bases between the two germline ends. The CDR3 has 16 amino acids. The DNA for the CDR3 is TGTGCCAGCAGCTTGGTCAACAGCGCGAACACCGGGGAGCTGTTTTTT. Translation gives CASSLVNSANTGELFF.

This clonotype was counted at least ten times. J is TRBJ2-3 and V is TRBV11-2; the D is unclear. The CDR3 runs 12 residues. V was clipped by 5 bases and J by 5 bases, with 8 bases between them. CDR1 and CDR2 from the germline V gene are SGHAT and FQNNGV. CDR3 region: CASSLLVDTQYF. The DNA of the CDR3 is TGTGCCAGCAGCCTCCTAGTAGATACGCAGTATTTT.

The sample holds many counts of this clonotype. V is TRBV6-5 and J is TRBJ2-5; D may be TRBD1 (5 bases). The CDR3 has 11 residues. Germline V gene sequence: CDR1 MNHEY, CDR2 SVGAGI. Between the trimmed V and J ends, which lost 6 bases and 7 bases, there was a span of 9 bases. The CDR3 loop reads CASRYRRTQYF. In DNA, the CDR3 is TGTGCCAGCAGGTACAGGAGGACCCAGTACTTC.

This clonotype was counted only a few times. CDR3 amino acids: CASSEWGKAYEQYF. DNA for the CDR3: TGTGCCAGCAGTGAATGGGGGAAGGCCTACGAGCAGTACTTC. V gene TRBV25-1 combines with J gene TRBJ2-7, with D perhaps assigned TRBD1 or TRBD2 (5 bases each). Germline V gene lookup returns CDR1 MGHDK and CDR2 SYGVNS. There are 14 residues in the CDR3. The V and J ends lost 1 base and 2 bases respectively, with 9 bases between them.

The CDR3 coding sequence is TGTGCCAGCAGCGTAGCCCCCTTCGGGACCCAGTACTTC. Encoded protein: CASSVAPFGTQYF. The rearrangement joins TRBV9 to TRBJ2-5, with no clear D. This CDR3 has 13 amino acids. The V gene's germline CDR1 is SGDLS and CDR2 YYNGEE. V shed 0 bases and J shed 7 bases, with 10 bases lying between them.

V gene TRBV5-1 combines with J gene TRBJ2-7, with D possibly called TRBD1 or TRBD2 (5 bases each). This CDR3 spans 13 amino acids. Trimming shortened V by 8 bases and J by 5 bases, and 17 bases separated the two germline ends. Germline-derived CDR1 and CDR2 are SGHRS and YFSETQ. This CDR3 is CASRTGARDEQYF. CDR3 nucleotides: TGCGCCAGTCGGACCGGGGCCCGTGACGAGCAGTACTTC.